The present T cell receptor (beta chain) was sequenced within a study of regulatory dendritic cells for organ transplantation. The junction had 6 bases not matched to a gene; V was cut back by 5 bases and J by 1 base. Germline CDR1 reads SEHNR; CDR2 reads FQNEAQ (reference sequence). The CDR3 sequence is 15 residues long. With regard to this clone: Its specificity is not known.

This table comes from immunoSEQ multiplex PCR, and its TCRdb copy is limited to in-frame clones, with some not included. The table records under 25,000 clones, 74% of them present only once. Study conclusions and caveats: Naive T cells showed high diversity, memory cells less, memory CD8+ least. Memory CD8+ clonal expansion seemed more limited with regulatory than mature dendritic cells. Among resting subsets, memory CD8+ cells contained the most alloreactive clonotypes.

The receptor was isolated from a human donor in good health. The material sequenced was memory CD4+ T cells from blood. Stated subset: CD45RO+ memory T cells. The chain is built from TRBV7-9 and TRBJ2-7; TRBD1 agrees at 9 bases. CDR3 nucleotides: TGTGCCAGCAGCCTTGGGACAGGGAGATCCTACGAGCAGTACTTC. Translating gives CASSLGTGRSYEQYF.